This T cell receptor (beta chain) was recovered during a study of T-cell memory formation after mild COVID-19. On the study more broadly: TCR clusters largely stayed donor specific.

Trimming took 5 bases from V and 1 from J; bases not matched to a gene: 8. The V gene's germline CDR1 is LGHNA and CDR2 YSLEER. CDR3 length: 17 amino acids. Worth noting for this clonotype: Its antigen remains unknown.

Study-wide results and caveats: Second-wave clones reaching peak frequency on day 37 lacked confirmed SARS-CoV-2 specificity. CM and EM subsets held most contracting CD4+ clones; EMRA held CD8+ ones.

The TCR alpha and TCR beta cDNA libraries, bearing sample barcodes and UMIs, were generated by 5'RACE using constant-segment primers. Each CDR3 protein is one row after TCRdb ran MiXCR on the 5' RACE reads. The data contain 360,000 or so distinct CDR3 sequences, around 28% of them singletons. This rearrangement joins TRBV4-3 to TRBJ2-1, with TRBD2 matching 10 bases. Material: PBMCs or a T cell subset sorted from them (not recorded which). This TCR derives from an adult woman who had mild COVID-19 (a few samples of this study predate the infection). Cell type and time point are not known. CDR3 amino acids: CASSAIIAGGSYNEQFF. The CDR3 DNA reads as TGCGCCAGCAGCGCTATTATAGCGGGAGGATCCTACAATGAGCAGTTCTTC.